Included here is one TCR beta chain sequence, with context. Profiled with immunoSEQ multiplex PCR; TCRdb holds only in-frame clones, not every one. The sample contains a few million clones, approximately 92% of which appear only once. The sample belongs to a study of shared clonotypes between healthy human individuals. CD8 cells classed as naive were CD45RO-negative and positively selected for CCR7, excluding terminally differentiated effector memory CD45RA+ cells. CDR1 and CDR2 (germline): MNHNS, SASEGT. This CDR3 has 15 amino acids. V was shortened by 10 bases and J by 5 bases, with 21 bases between the two germline ends.

The sample was naive CD8+ T cells from PBMCs. The TCR originated in a man between 18 and 35 years old in good health. Some clones in this sample may be carry-over from other donors' samples. V and J are TRBV6-1 and TRBJ2-1; D remains ambiguous. The CDR3 spells CATRTDWSSNNEQFF. CDR3 bases: TGTGCCACCAGAACCGATTGGTCCTCTAACAATGAGCAGTTCTTC.